This section outlines one TCR beta chain sequence together with its context. There is no known antigen for this receptor. There are no base qualities to consult, and no much larger clone falls within one base. This entry is derived from a study of OX40 agonist ivuxolimab in advanced cancers. As for the study more broadly: The costimulatory receptor OX40 (CD134) was targeted by ivuxolimab, a fully human IgG2 agonistic monoclonal antibody. Of the roughly 52 patients in dose escalation, around 19 had hepatocellular carcinoma, about 15 had melanoma, 9 had renal cell carcinoma and 9 had head and neck cancer. The dose-escalation cohort was 80% to 90% male with a mean age of about 58 years, ranging from about 23 to 85. Peripheral TCRbeta sequencing was intended to test whether TCR sequence diversity was altered and clonal T-cell expansion was caused by ivuxolimab. Intravenous ivuxolimab was administered to patients every 2 weeks at six dose levels: 0.01, 0.1, 0.3, 1.5, 3 and 10 mg/kg. Partial responses occurred in three dose-escalation patients: two with cutaneous melanoma and one with hepatocellular carcinoma. Patients were allowed to have had prior anti-PD-1, anti-PD-L1 or anti-CTLA-4 therapy, and around 43% of the dose-escalation patients had been treated with checkpoint inhibitors. The monotherapy dose-escalation portion (N of about 52 patients) of the phase I ivuxolimab trial is reported in the paper.

For sequencing of the TCRbeta CDR3 region, genomic DNA was extracted from the sorted cells. The immunoSEQ Assay was used to sequence the TCRbeta CDR3 regions. Held by TCRdb, this immuneACCESS table contains in-frame sequences only and omits some clones. Under half of the omission traces to an unresolved V gene where checked; the cause of the rest is unknown. The sample records roughly 16,000 clones, 60% to 85% of which are singletons. In total, the top ten clones hold around 45% of the sample. The investigation overall reported the following: After ivuxolimab, expanded clones were on average more numerous among CD8+ T cells than among CD4+ T cells. Clonal expansion of both CD4+ and CD8+ blood T cells was observed from baseline to week 6 at doses 0.1 to 3.0 mg/kg. Low levels of normalized T-cell clonal expansion were also shown by some nonresponding patients. In the 0.1-3.0 mg/kg groups, partial responders were among the patients with the lowest normalized peripheral clonal expansion, particularly in CD8+ T cells. The antigen specificity of the clonally expanded peripheral T cells was not determined.

Patients with autoimmune disease history or receiving systemic immunosuppression were excluded from the trial. Peripheral blood for TCR sequencing was drawn from every dose cohort at baseline, at cycle 4 day 1 and at cycle 7 day 1. The samples were drawn from a first-in-human, open-label, multicenter phase I dose-escalation trial of ivuxolimab. Adults with locally advanced or metastatic melanoma, renal cell, hepatocellular, or head and neck squamous cell carcinoma were enrolled in the trial. Before TCR sequencing, CD4+ T cells and CD8+ T cells from peripheral blood were sorted into separate populations. Its CDR3 holds 15 amino acids, cysteine through phenylalanine. Only the CDR3 DNA stays, 45 bases, in frame from base 1. Trimming removed 2 bases from V and 5 bases from J; the gene matches leave 1 base unexplained. CDR1 and CDR2 (LGHNA, YNFKEQ) derive from the germline V gene.

The sequence was obtained from an adult with an advanced solid tumor such as melanoma, head and neck, liver or kidney cancer. Here the sequenced sample was CD4+ or CD8+ T cells sorted from blood, taken in a trial of the OX40 agonist ivuxolimab. The V and J segments used are TRBV4-2 and TRBJ2-4, with 12 bases aligning to TRBD2. This receptor carries the CDR3 CASSQLAGGQNIQYF. The nucleotides are TGTGCCAGCAGCCAACTAGCGGGGGGGCAAAACATTCAGTACTTC.